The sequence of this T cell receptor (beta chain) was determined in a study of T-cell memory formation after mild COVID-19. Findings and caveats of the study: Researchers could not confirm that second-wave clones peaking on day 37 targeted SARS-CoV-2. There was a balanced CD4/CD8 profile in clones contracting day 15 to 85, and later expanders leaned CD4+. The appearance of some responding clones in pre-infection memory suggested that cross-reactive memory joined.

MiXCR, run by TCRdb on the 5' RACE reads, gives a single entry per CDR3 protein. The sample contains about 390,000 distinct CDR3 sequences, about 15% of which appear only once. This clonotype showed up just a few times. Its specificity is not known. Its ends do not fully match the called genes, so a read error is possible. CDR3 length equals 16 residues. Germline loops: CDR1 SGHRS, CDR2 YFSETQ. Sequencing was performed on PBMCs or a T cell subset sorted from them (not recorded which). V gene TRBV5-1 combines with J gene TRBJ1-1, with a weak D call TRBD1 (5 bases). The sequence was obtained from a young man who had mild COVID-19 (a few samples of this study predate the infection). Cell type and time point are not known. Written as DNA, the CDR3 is TGCGCCAGCAGATTGGACGGTGGCCAGGGGAACACTGAAGCTTTCTTT. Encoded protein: CASRLDGGQGNTEAFF. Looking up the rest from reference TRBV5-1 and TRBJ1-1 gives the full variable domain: KAGVTQTPRYLIKTRGQQVTLSCSPISGHRSVSWYQQTPGQGLQFLFEYFSETQRNKGNFPGRFSGRQFSNSRSEMNVSTLELGDSALYLCASRLDGGQGNTEAFFGQGTRLTVV.